This T cell receptor beta chain was identified in a study of vaccination and CD4 T cells after COVID-19 (dated by TCRdb to the early 2020s). Study-wide context: The convalescent cohort comprised six males and four females, including two Hispanic individuals, seven Caucasians, two Asians and one multiracial person. Each participant got two doses of either the Pfizer-BioNTech BNT162b2 vaccine (n=8) or the Moderna mRNA-1273 vaccine (n=2). Post-COVID blood samples from convalescent patients were collected a median of 101 days after diagnosis, with a range of 35 to 161 days. Post-vaccine blood samples were collected a median of approximately eleven weeks after the second vaccine dose, ranging from roughly 13 to 250 days. For stimulating the cultures, overlapping spike peptide pools were used, derived from SARS-CoV-2 as well as from the common cold coronaviruses HCoV-NL63, HCoV-OC43 and HCoV-229E. As controls, cultures received a CEFX viral epitope pool (the positive control), an HIV-1 Nef peptide pool (the negative control), or no peptide at all. In about 11 COVID-19 convalescent patients and a handful of infection-naive healthy vaccine recipients, the spike-specific CD4+ TCR repertoire before mRNA vaccination was compared with the repertoire after mRNA vaccination. In an earlier paper using these donors, memory CD4+ T cell crossreactivity between SARS-CoV-2 and common cold coronavirus spike proteins was assessed at the TCR clonotype level. The full study reports these points: An increase in the median number of SARS-CoV-2-reactive clonotypes from approximately 20 after infection to 38 after vaccination was observed, but the change was not found to be significant. Of the vaccine-specific clones in convalescent patients, 304 of 307, or nearly all, reacted only to SARS-CoV-2 spike and did not cross-react with common cold coronaviruses. Among the post-vaccine SARS-CoV-2-reactive clones in convalescent patients, a median approximately 90% showed up only after vaccination, which suggests vaccine-specific priming. The number of convalescent patients in the study was relatively small, and the study did not examine early timepoints following natural infection.

Including cysteine and phenylalanine, the CDR3 has 16 amino acids. The DNA shown is the 48-base CDR3, in frame from base 1. CDR1 is given as MNHEY and CDR2 as SMNVEV, both from the germline V gene (reference sequence). A distance of 19 bases separates the germline ends of V and J, which lose 7 bases and 0 bases respectively. With regard to this clonotype: Its recognized antigen is unknown. No much larger clone is present one base from it, and per-base qualities are unavailable.

Library preparation employed PCR. DNA from cultured CD4+ T cells was subjected to TCR sequencing with the Oncomine TCR Beta short-read assay at the Johns Hopkins FTIC core. The QIAamp micro DNA kit was used to extract genomic DNA from the cultured CD4+ T cells. Oncomine TCR Beta libraries from cultured CD4+ T cells were pooled with unique dual indexes and sequenced on an Illumina iSeq 100. The study's own analysis went as follows. Non-productive sequences were removed, and CDR3s not starting with C, not ending with F or W, or shorter than 7 amino acids were discarded. Antigen-specific clonotypes were identified using the MANAFEST web application through comparison of peptide-stimulated wells with reference and other culture wells. Positive clones required FDR below 0.05, an odds ratio above 5, and productive frequency above 0.1% in at least two of three replicate wells. A clonotype was classed as cross-reactive if the clonotype showed significant expansion both in SARS-CoV-2 spike wells and in at least one common cold coronavirus spike condition. CDR3 homology was assessed with Levenshtein distances (stringdist) and unrooted phylogenetic trees (ape) in R version 3.6.1. TCRdb took the public reads, trimmed them with fastp at Q25, ran MiXCR for clone calling and kept in-frame beta chains. Identical CDR3 protein sequences are pooled into one entry, listed with their most common genes and DNA. These V and J calls derive from TCRdb rather than the authors' analysis. The sample table contains some 10,000 distinct CDR3 sequences; only one count was recorded for 29% of them. The ten largest clones capture roughly 14% of the sample.

Reading the label with the study, this specimen's treatment or condition is: roughly 11-day PBMC culture with coronavirus spike peptide pools or control peptides (ViraFEST assay). CD4+ T cells from unexposed donors were collected before the COVID-19 pandemic (2011-2018). To expand antigen-specific T cells with peptide pools and then pick out the expanded clonotypes through TCR sequencing, the study relied on the ViraFEST assay. Each well held about 1.8 million PBMCs cultured with around 10 ug/ml peptide pools in IMDM containing roughly 5% human AB serum and 9.5 to 10 IU/ml IL-2. Half of the culture medium was replaced with fresh IL-2-containing medium on days 3 and 7. CD4+ T cells were isolated after 10 days of culture through negative selection using the EasySep CD4+ T cell isolation kit. Unexposed donor CD4+ T cells were tested for reactivity to SARS-CoV-2 S and N and four common cold coronavirus spike pools, as cell number allowed. Ficoll-Paque Plus gradient centrifugation was used to isolate PBMCs from whole blood, and the isolated PBMCs were then either used fresh or cryopreserved at -140C. Culture conditions were generally each tested in triplicate wells. Leukapheresis product for the unexposed donors was bought commercially.

The source of this sequence is a human donor in good health. In this chain, TRBV27 is recombined with TRBJ2-7, with TRBD2 perhaps the D gene, on 6 matching bases. Sequenced input: CD4+ T cells from blood, cultured in vitro. The CDR3 region: CASKHSAGPSSYEQYF. The sequence in DNA is TGTGCCAGCAAGCACTCAGCGGGCCCTAGCTCCTACGAGCAGTACTTC.